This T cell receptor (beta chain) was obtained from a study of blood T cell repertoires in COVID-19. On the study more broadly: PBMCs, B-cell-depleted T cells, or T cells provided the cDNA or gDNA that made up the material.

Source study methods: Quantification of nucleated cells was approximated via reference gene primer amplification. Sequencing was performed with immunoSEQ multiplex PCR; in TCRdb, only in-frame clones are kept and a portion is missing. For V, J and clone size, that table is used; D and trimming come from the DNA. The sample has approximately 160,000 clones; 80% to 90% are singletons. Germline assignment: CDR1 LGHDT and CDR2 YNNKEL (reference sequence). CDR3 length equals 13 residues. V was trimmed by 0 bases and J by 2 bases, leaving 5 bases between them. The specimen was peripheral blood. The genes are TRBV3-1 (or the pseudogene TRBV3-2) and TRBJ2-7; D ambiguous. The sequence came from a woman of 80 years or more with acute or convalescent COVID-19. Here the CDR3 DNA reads TGTGCCAGCAGCCAAGACAGGACCTACGAGCAGTACTTC. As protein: CASSQDRTYEQYF.